Listed here is a single T cell receptor beta chain. This CDR3 is 15 amino acids long. Germline loops: CDR1 SGHDN, CDR2 FVKESK. V lost 3 bases and J lost 8, with 16 bases in between. The sample belongs to a study of blood T cell repertoires in COVID-19. Study-level information: Sites across the United States, Italy and Spain contributed samples from acute and convalescent COVID-19. In each case, the material was cDNA or gDNA derived from T cells, B-cell-depleted T cells, or PBMCs.

Clones were read by immunoSEQ multiplex PCR, and TCRdb kept only the in-frame ones, dropping some. The repertoire holds 55,000 to 70,000 clones, with 90% to 95% as singletons. The receptor was derived from a man in his forties with COVID-19, enrolled during active disease. The rearrangement uses TRBV14 and TRBJ1-4; weak D call: TRBD1 (6 bases). The sample was peripheral blood. CDR3 protein: CASSQIKGVGEKLFF. The CDR3 DNA reads TGTGCCAGCAGCCAGATAAAGGGGGTCGGAGAAAAACTGTTTTTT.